The subject of this entry is one T cell receptor beta chain. Its target is unknown. These data come from a study of CD8+ T cells in alopecia areata. The sequencing template was cDNA reverse transcribed from extracted RNA. Assay: immunoSEQ multiplex PCR; the TCRdb copy retains only in-frame clones and omits some. The data hold 100,000 to 140,000 clones, with about 83% observed a single time. The germline V gene has CDR1 MNHEY and CDR2 SMNVEV (reference sequence). This CDR3 is 13 amino acids long. Trimming cost V 4 bases and J 5 bases, with 12 bases left between them. Findings of the study overall: Scalp samples also yield sequences of resident alphabeta T cells from normal skin. Patients shared TCRs less clearly than mice did, possibly for HLA-related reasons.

Described treatment: oral pan-JAK inhibitor, 5-10 mg twice daily. Lesional scalp tissue (obtained by punch biopsy) and peripheral blood were collected from alopecia areata patients. Sequences were derived from CD8+ T cells sorted from blood, sampled at week 24, from a patient treated with tofacitinib. This TCR was sampled from a human donor with alopecia areata. The rearrangement uses TRBV27 and TRBJ2-7, with a tentative D call TRBD2 (6 bases). The chain's CDR3 is CASSWGTGDEQYF. CDR3 in DNA: TGTGCCAGCAGTTGGGGGACGGGGGACGAGCAGTACTTC.